This TCR beta chain was obtained from a study of yellow fever vaccine responses in identical twins (dated by TCRdb to the late 2010s). Some background on the complete study: In identical twins, the study followed T cell clones that responded to the vaccine with precision. What the study reported, not specific to this receptor: According to the authors, in identical twins the way T cells responded to vaccination appeared partly convergent and partly personalized.

Comment on this clonotype: What this receptor recognizes is not known. No much larger clone exists at a distance of one base, and base qualities are not known.

Library generation was performed with RT-PCR. Sequencing was performed on an Illumina HiSeq 2500. The public sequencing data were trimmed at Q25 with fastp and processed into clonotypes with MiXCR by TCRdb, which kept only in-frame beta chains. Each CDR3 protein gets just one entry, which takes the most common genes and DNA from the rows behind it. This sample holds about 23,000 distinct CDR3 sequences; roughly 80% were observed only once. Jointly, the top ten make up 4.8% of the sample. V gives up 3 bases and J gives up 5 bases, and the segment between their germline ends measures 13 bases. The CDR3 holds 14 amino acids from the cysteine to the phenylalanine. The DNA shown is the 42-base CDR3, in frame from base 1.

Source: T cells from blood (PBMCs), unsorted or a sorted subset (not recorded which), taken before or after yellow fever vaccination (not recorded which). The receptor was isolated from a woman between 18 and 29 years old who received the yellow fever vaccine. Donor details come from another sample of the same person, matched by shared clones. The sequence joins TRBV12-3 or TRBV12-4 to TRBJ2-5; the D gene assignment is ambiguous. The CDR3 protein is CASSFLAASETQYF. DNA sequence: TGTGCCAGCAGTTTTTTAGCCGCGTCGGAGACCCAGTACTTC.